One sample yielded the 27 T cell receptor beta chains listed below, sequenced in a study of vaccination and CD4 T cells after COVID-19. Their target antigens are unknown. Treatment defined: approximately 9-day PBMC culture with coronavirus spike peptide pools or control peptides (ViraFEST assay). Sequencing of DNA taken from cultured CD4+ T cells relied on the Oncomine TCR Beta short-read assay. MiXCR, run by TCRdb on the PCR reads, gives a single entry per CDR3 protein. In the table there are approximately 15,000 distinct CDR3 sequences, 42% of which are singletons. Material for sequencing was cultured CD4+ T cells from blood. These receptors originate from a human donor with COVID-19.

The rearrangement links TRBV21-1 to TRBJ1-4; no DNA check was done on the table's D call, TRBD1. TRBV21-1 is termed a pseudogene. The CDR3 contains 16 residues. CDR3 protein: CASSKEEAGADEKLFF. The CDR3 DNA follows: TGTGCCAGCAGCAAAGAAGAGGCAGGGGCGGATGAAAAACTGTTTTTT.

The V and J genes are TRBV10-3 and TRBJ2-7; 9 bases match TRBD2. The junction had 5 bases not matched to a gene; V was cut back by 2 bases and J by 3 bases. The V gene's germline CDR1 is ENHRY and CDR2 SYGVKD. The CDR3 has 15 residues. The chain's CDR3 is CAISEGSGGFYEQYF. In DNA form, the CDR3 reads TGTGCCATCAGTGAGGGTAGCGGGGGTTTCTACGAGCAGTACTTC.

Relative to its sample, this clonotype is medium-sized (0.01 to 0.1%). This chain links TRBV11-3 with TRBJ2-3, with TRBD1 matching over 9 bases. Germline V gene lookup returns CDR1 SGHNT and CDR2 YENEEA. With V trimmed by 7 bases and J by 3 bases, 11 bases remained unmatched. This CDR3 has 16 residues. CDR3 bases: TGTGCCAGCACCTTGGGACAGGGAAGGAGTACAGATACGCAGTATTTT. Amino acids: CASTLGQGRSTDTQYF. Supplemented by reference TRBV11-3 and TRBJ2-3, the full variable domain reads EAGVVQSPRYKIIEKKQPVAFWCNPISGHNTLYWYLQNLGQGPELLIRYENEEAVDDSQLPKDRFSAERLKGVDSTLKIQPAELGDSAVYLCASTLGQGRSTDTQYFGPGTRLTVL.

The V and J genes are TRBV19 and TRBJ1-3, with D possibly matching TRBD1 (6 bases). Trimming cost V 7 bases and J 1 base, with 11 bases left between them. Per germline, CDR1 LNHDA and CDR2 SQIVND (reference sequence). The CDR3 is made up of 14 amino acids. The CDR3 DNA reads TGTGCCAGTACCTTCGGACAGTCTGGAAACACCATATATTTT. This gives the protein CASTFGQSGNTIYF.

This clonotype was seen a handful of times. The V call is TRBV2, the J call TRBJ1-1, with D perhaps matching TRBD1 (5 bases). Germline CDR1 and CDR2: SNHLY and FYNNEI. This CDR3 spans 13 amino acids. The V end lost 6 bases, the J end lost 4 bases, and 12 bases lay between the germline ends. CDR3 sequence (DNA): TGTGCCAGCAGCGTGTCGGGGGGCACTGAAGCTTTCTTT. Amino acid sequence: CASSVSGGTEAFF.

The chain is built from TRBV21-1 and TRBJ1-2. TRBV21-1 is described as a pseudogene. The CDR3 is 12 amino acids. The CDR3: CAGSKESYGYTF. CDR3 bases: TGTGCCGGCAGCAAAGAAAGTTATGGCTACACCTTC.

The table lists this clonotype with a few counts. The chain couples TRBV2 to TRBJ1-1; 7 nucleotides line up with TRBD1. In germline, CDR1 is SNHLY, CDR2 FYNNEI. Trimming cost V 6 bases and J 1 base; bases outside gene matches: 8. The CDR3 has 15 amino acids. The CDR3: CASRTSGTANTEAFF. The CDR3 DNA reads as TGTGCCAGCAGGACCTCCGGGACAGCGAACACTGAAGCTTTCTTT.

The chain couples TRBV6-1 to TRBJ1-1; maybe TRBD1 (6 bases). This CDR3 contains 14 residues. Trimming took off 5 bases at V and 5 bases at J, with 15 bases between the two ends. The V gene's germline CDR1 is MNHNS and CDR2 SASEGT. CDR3 nucleotide sequence: TGTGCCAGCAGTCGGCCAGGGGAGGGGACTGAAGCTTTCTTT. Translated, it gives CASSRPGEGTEAFF.

This chain connects TRBV20-1 to TRBJ1-5, with TRBD1 identical over 10 bases. The CDR3 has 14 residues. V trimming: 6 bases; J trimming: 12 bases; junction bases outside the gene matches: 14. CDR1 and CDR2 from the germline V gene are DFQATT and SNEGSKA (reference sequence). The CDR3 reads CSANGQGVVRHQHF. The CDR3 DNA is TGCAGTGCGAACGGACAGGGGGTCGTCCGTCACCAGCATTTT.

V and J are TRBV20-1 and TRBJ2-3, with 10 bases lining up with TRBD1. The CDR3 has 12 amino acids. Germline V gene lookup returns CDR1 DFQATT and CDR2 SNEGSKA (reference sequence). CDR3 amino acids: CSMDRGFDTQYF. The CDR3 DNA sequence: TGCAGCATGGACAGGGGGTTTGATACGCAGTATTTT.

With respect to this clonotype: Sequence at one end of the junction differs from germline and may be a read error. The rearrangement uses TRBV23-1 and TRBJ2-7; D perhaps matches TRBD2 (7 bases). TRBV23-1 is given ORF status, its function remaining uncertain. CDR3 length: 22 amino acids. The CDR3 DNA is TGCGCCAGCAGCCAATCTGGGGCGGGGGCCCGCCAAAATATTCATCCCTCCTACGAGCAGTACTTC. As protein: CASSQSGAGARQNIHPSYEQYF.

This clonotype showed up just a few times. The chain carries TRBV15 and TRBJ1-1; D is ambiguous. CDR3 length: 17 residues. V lost 5 bases, J lost 1 base, and 20 bases lay in between. The V gene's germline CDR1 is LNHNV and CDR2 YYDKDF (reference sequence). CDR3 sequence (DNA): TGTGCCACCAGCGGGCAATCGGAGGGATGGCCGAACACTGAAGCTTTCTTT. This translates into CATSGQSEGWPNTEAFF.

The chain uses TRBV5-4 and TRBJ2-7, with D tentatively TRBD1 (5 bases). Germline loops: CDR1 SGHNT, CDR2 YYREEE (reference sequence). V lost 0 bases and J lost 6, with 7 bases in between. There are 12 residues in the CDR3. The CDR3 is CASSLERGEQYF. For the CDR3, the DNA is TGTGCCAGCAGCTTGGAAAGGGGCGAGCAGTACTTC.

Only a few counts were recorded for this clonotype. The CDR3 DNA follows: TGCAGTGCTAGAGATATTGGCAGGGAGGTGTGGGGGCCCCAGCATTTT. It yields the protein CSARDIGREVWGPQHF. This chain connects TRBV20-1 to TRBJ1-5; tentative D call: TRBD1 (5 bases). Germline V gives CDR1 DFQATT, CDR2 SNEGSKA (reference sequence). V was pared by 0 bases and J by 9 bases, with 21 bases between. This CDR3 is 16 amino acids long.

There are a few counts of this clonotype. CDR3 nucleotide sequence: TGTGCCACCAGCAGAGACAGGGGTGAAAAACTGTTTTTT. Protein sequence: CATSRDRGEKLFF. V and J are TRBV15 and TRBJ1-4; a possible D gene is TRBD1 (6 bases). V was shortened by 0 bases and J by 7 bases, with 6 bases between the two germline ends. Germline V gene sequence: CDR1 LNHNV, CDR2 YYDKDF (reference sequence). CDR3 size: 13 residues.

This chain joins TRBV7-2 and TRBJ1-1; D is possibly TRBD1 (5 bases). CDR3 length: 15 residues. CDR1 and CDR2 (germline): SGHTA, FQGNSA. V was pared by 0 bases and J by 5 bases, with 13 bases between. The DNA for the CDR3 is TGTGCCAGCAGCTTAGCGCCGGGGGTGAGAACTGAAGCTTTCTTT. It translates to CASSLAPGVRTEAFF. Combining the CDR3 with reference TRBV7-2 and TRBJ1-1 gives the whole variable domain GAGVSQSPSNKVTEKGKDVELRCDPISGHTALYWYRQSLGQGLEFLIYFQGNSAPDKSGLPSDRFSAERTGGSVSTLTIQRTQQEDSAVYLCASSLAPGVRTEAFFGQGTRLTVV.

The chain joins TRBV6-1 to TRBJ2-3, with 10 bases fitting TRBD2. CDR3 length equals 17 residues. Trimming at V came to 4 bases and at J to 0 bases, leaving 7 bases not matched to a gene. CDR1 and CDR2 from the germline V gene are MNHNS and SASEGT. The CDR3 spells CASSGRTSGYSTDTQYF. CDR3 sequence (DNA): TGTGCCAGCAGTGGCCGGACTAGCGGATATAGCACAGATACGCAGTATTTT.

The chain carries TRBV5-4 and TRBJ2-7; D is perhaps TRBD1 or TRBD2 (6 bases each). The CDR3 is 15 residues long. V dropped 3 bases and J dropped 2 bases, with 15 bases sitting between them. Germline V gene data show CDR1 as SGHNT and CDR2 as YYREEE (reference sequence). Here the CDR3 reads CASSSRGTPTYEQYF. In nucleotides, the CDR3 is TGTGCCAGCAGCTCCCGGGGGACACCTACCTACGAGCAGTACTTC.

This chain links TRBV7-9 with TRBJ1-5; TRBD1 matches 7 bases. V shed 6 bases and J 3 bases; nucleotides not matched to a gene: 11. Germline V gives CDR1 SEHNR, CDR2 FQNEAQ (reference sequence). The CDR3 spans 16 residues. The CDR3 sequence is CASRGDSSSNNQPQHF. The DNA of the CDR3 is TGTGCCAGCAGAGGGGACAGTTCTTCAAACAATCAGCCCCAGCATTTT.

The rearrangement links TRBV2 to TRBJ2-1; D is perhaps TRBD2 (6 bases). CDR3 length: 14 amino acids. Germline CDR1 is SNHLY and CDR2 is FYNNEI. V shed 5 bases and J shed 3 bases, with 11 bases lying between them. The CDR3 spells CASSPLRGYNEQFF. CDR3 DNA: TGTGCCAGCAGTCCTTTGCGGGGCTACAATGAGCAGTTCTTC.

This clonotype came up a few times. This chain links TRBV4-2 with TRBJ1-1; 10 nucleotides agree with TRBD1. CDR1 is LGHNA and CDR2 is YNFKEQ in the germline V gene. The ends lost 6 bases at V and 1 base at J; junction bases unmatched: 5. CDR3 length: 15 amino acids. CDR3 DNA: TGTGCCAGCAGACGAGGGGACAGGGGGAACACTGAAGCTTTCTTT. Translation gives CASRRGDRGNTEAFF.

This clonotype was detected a few times. This sequence joins TRBV7-2 and TRBJ1-5, with D maybe TRBD1 (6 bases). CDR3 length: 12 residues. Germline V gives CDR1 SGHTA, CDR2 FQGNSA. The V and J ends lost 6 bases and 11 bases respectively, with 14 bases between them. CDR3 loop: CASRVGRGAQHF. The CDR3 DNA sequence: TGTGCCAGCAGGGTCGGGAGGGGGGCCCAGCATTTT.

V and J are TRBV24-1 and TRBJ2-1; D possibly corresponds to TRBD1 (6 bases). Looked up from germline, CDR1 is KGHDR and CDR2 is SFDVKD. The CDR3 covers 12 residues. V lost 9 bases and J lost 4, with 9 bases in between. The CDR3 DNA reads TGTGCCACCGGAGACAGGTACAATGAGCAGTTCTTC. Translated, it gives CATGDRYNEQFF.

The V call is TRBV2, the J call TRBJ2-7; D is unresolved. This CDR3 spans 13 amino acids. Trimming removed 7 bases at V and 0 bases at J, with 10 bases between. The germline V gene encodes CDR1 SNHLY and CDR2 FYNNEI. The CDR3 region is CASNPVSSYEQYF. The CDR3 region has the DNA TGTGCCAGCAATCCGGTGAGCTCCTACGAGCAGTACTTC.

V is TRBV12-3 or TRBV12-4 and J is TRBJ2-1; the D gene is possibly TRBD2 (5 bases). V lost 3 bases to trimming and J lost 9 bases, with 12 bases between them. The CDR3 has 13 amino acids. Here the CDR3 reads CASSLSGSGEQFF. CDR3 nucleotide sequence: TGTGCCAGCAGTTTGTCGGGGAGCGGTGAGCAGTTCTTC.

V gene TRBV20-1 combines with J gene TRBJ1-4, with D perhaps matching TRBD1 (5 bases). V lost 0 bases and J 4 bases, leaving 21 bases between the germline ends. CDR3 length: 18 residues. Germline CDR1 reads DFQATT; CDR2 reads SNEGSKA (reference sequence). CDR3 in DNA: TGCAGTGCTAGAGACCAATCCCGAGGGCAGGGTAGTAATGAAAAACTGTTTTTT. It translates to CSARDQSRGQGSNEKLFF.

The chain couples TRBV5-4 to TRBJ1-1; perhaps TRBD1 as D (5 bases). Germline V gene data show CDR1 as SGHNT and CDR2 as YYREEE (reference sequence). V shed 4 bases and J shed 1 base, with 14 bases lying between them. The CDR3 covers 15 residues. CDR3 sequence (DNA): TGTGCCAGCAGCAAGAACGACAGAGCGAACACTGAAGCTTTCTTT. Encoded protein: CASSKNDRANTEAFF.